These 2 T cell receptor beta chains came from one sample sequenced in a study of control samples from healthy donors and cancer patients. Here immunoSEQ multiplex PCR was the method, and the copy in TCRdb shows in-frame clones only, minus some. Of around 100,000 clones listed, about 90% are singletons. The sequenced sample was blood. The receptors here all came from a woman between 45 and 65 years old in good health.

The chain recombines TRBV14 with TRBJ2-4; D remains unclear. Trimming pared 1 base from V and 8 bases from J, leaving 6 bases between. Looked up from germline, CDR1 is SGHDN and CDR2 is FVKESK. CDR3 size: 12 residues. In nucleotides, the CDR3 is TGTGCCAGCAGCCAAGTACGGGACATTCAGTACTTC. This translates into CASSQVRDIQYF.

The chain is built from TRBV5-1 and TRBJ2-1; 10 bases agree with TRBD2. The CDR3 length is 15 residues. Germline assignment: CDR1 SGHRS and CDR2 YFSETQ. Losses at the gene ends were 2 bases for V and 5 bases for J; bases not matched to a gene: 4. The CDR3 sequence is CASSLALAGNNEQFF. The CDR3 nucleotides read TGCGCCAGCAGCTTAGCACTAGCGGGAAACAATGAGCAGTTCTTC.